This TCR beta chain was identified during a study of blood T cell repertoires in COVID-19. In the study overall: The United States, Italy and Spain provided the acute and convalescent COVID-19 samples. Sample material is recorded as cDNA or gDNA derived from T cells, B-cell-depleted T cells, or PBMCs.

Authors' analysis steps: Quantification of nucleated cells was approximated via reference gene primer amplification. Here immunoSEQ multiplex PCR was the method, and the copy in TCRdb shows in-frame clones only, minus some. V, J and clone size derive from that table, while D and trimming were established from the DNA sequence. This sample yields about 74,000 clones, of which around nine tenths are seen a single time; roughly 28% belongs to the top ten. The clonotype originates from a woman aged 80 or over with active or convalescent COVID-19. The source material was peripheral blood.

This CDR3 reads CASSPIGWSVPGGDTQYF. The CDR3 nucleotides read TGTGCCAGCAGCCCGATCGGCTGGTCTGTGCCGGGGGGAGATACGCAGTATTTT. This chain links TRBV9 with TRBJ2-3, with 7 bases lining up with TRBD2. The CDR3 sequence is 18 residues long. Germline CDR1 reads SGDLS; CDR2 reads YYNGEE. After removal of 4 bases from V and 5 bases from J, the junction contained 19 bases not matched to a gene. The complete variable domain, with remaining parts taken from reference TRBV9 and TRBJ2-3, reads DSGVTQTPKHLITATGQRVTLRCSPRSGDLSVYWYQQSLDQGLQFLIQYYNGEERAKGNILERFSAQQFPDLHSELNLSSLELGDSALYFCASSPIGWSVPGGDTQYFGPGTRLTVL.